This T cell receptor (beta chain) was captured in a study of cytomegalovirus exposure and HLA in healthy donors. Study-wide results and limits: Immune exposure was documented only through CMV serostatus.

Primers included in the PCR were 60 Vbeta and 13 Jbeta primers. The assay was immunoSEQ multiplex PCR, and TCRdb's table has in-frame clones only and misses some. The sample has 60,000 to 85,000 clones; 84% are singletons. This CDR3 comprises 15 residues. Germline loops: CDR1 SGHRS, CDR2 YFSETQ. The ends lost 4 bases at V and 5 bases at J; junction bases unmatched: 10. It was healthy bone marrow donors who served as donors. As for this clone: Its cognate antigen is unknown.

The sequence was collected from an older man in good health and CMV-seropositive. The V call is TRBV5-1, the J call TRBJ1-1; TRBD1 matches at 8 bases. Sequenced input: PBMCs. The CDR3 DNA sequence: TGCGCCAGCAGCAGAATTGGACAGGGCGGGACTGAAGCTTTCTTT. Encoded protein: CASSRIGQGGTEAFF.